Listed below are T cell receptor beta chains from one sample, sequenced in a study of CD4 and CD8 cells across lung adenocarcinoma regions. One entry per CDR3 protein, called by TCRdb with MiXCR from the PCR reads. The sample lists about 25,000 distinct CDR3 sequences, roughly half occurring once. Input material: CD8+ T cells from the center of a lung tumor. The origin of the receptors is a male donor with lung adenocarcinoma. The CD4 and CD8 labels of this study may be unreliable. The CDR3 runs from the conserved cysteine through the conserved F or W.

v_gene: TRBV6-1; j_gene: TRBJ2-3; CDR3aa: CASRETWAGGTDEQFF
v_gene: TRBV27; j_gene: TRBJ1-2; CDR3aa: CASSPGTESGYTF
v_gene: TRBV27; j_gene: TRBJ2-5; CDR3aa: CASSFGGSLQETQYF
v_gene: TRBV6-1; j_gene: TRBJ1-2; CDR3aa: CASSEDRRYLHGYIF
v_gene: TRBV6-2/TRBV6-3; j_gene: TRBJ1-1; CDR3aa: CASSLGAGTEAFF
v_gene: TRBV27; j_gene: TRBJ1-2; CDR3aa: CASGRTGGNGYTF
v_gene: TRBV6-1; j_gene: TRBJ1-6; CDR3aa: CASRTGTGEYSPLHF
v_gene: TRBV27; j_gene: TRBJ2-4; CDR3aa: CASISRVGAKNTQYF
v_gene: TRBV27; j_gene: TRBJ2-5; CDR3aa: CASSSEAQYF
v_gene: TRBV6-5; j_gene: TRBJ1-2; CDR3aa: CASSYTGTGERSYTF
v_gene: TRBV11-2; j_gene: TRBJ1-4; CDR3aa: CASSPDRVHEKLFF
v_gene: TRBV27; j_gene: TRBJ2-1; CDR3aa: CASSFAGSYNEQFF
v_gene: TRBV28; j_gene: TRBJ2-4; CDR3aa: CASAMRADIQYF
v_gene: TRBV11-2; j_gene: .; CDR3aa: CARGRRGWDKETQYF
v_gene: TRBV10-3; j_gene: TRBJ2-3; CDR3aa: CAGGMGRSDQDTQYF
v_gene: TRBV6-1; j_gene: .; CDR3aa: CASREAGTGDGDTQYF
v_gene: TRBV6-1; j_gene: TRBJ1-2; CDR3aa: CASRTTGFYGYTF
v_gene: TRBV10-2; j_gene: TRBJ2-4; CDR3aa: CASSEPAVLAKNTQYF
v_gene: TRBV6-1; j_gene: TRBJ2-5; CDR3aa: CASSRTGYQETQYF
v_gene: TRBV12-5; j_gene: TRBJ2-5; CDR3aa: CASGLGLAGGWETQYF
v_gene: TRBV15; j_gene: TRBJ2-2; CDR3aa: CATSRERTNTGELFF
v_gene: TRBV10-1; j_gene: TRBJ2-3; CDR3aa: CASSESDLAGGSDTQYF
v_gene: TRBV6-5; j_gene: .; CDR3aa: CASTTGGYEQYF
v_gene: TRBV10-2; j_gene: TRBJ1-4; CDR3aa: CASSQAYGEKLFF
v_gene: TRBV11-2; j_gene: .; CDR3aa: CASSLEPTSEQYF
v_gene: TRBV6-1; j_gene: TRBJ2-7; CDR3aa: CASSLGTSGTYEQYF
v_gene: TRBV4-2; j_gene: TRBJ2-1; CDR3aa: CASSPASDAYNEQFF